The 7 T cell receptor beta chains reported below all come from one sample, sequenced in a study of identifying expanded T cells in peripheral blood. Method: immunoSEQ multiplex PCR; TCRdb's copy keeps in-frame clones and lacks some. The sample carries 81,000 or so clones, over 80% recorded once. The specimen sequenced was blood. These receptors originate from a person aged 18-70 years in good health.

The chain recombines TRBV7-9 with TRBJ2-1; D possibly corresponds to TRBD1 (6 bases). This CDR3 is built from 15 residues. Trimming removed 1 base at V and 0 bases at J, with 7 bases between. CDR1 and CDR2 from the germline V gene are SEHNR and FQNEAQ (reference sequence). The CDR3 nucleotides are TGTGCCAGCAGCTTAGGGACAGCCTCCTACAATGAGCAGTTCTTC. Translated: CASSLGTASYNEQFF.

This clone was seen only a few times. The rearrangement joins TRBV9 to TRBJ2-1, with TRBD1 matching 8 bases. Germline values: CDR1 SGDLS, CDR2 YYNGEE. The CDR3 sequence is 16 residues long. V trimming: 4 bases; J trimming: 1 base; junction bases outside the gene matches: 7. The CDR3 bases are TGTGCCAGCAGCCCCGAGACAGGGGTGTCCTACAATGAGCAGTTCTTC. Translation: CASSPETGVSYNEQFF. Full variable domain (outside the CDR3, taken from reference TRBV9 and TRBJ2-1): DSGVTQTPKHLITATGQRVTLRCSPRSGDLSVYWYQQSLDQGLQFLIQYYNGEERAKGNILERFSAQQFPDLHSELNLSSLELGDSALYFCASSPETGVSYNEQFFGPGTRLTVL.

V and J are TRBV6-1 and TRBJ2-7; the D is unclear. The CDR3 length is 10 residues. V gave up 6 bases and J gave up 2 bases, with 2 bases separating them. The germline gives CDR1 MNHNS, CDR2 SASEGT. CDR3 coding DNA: TGTGCCAGCAGGGCCTACGAGCAGTACTTC. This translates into CASRAYEQYF.

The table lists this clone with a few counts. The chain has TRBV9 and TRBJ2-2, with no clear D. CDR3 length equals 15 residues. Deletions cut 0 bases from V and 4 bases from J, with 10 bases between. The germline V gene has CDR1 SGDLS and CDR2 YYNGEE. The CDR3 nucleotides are TGTGCCAGCAGCGTAGAATCAGTAAGCACCGGGGAGCTGTTTTTT. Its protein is CASSVESVSTGELFF.

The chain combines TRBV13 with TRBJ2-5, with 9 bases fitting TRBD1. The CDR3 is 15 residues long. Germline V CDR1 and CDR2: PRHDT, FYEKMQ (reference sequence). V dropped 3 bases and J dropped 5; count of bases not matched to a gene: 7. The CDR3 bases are TGTGCCAGCAGCTTTCCGGGACAGGGCCCCGAGACCCAGTACTTC. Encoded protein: CASSFPGQGPETQYF.

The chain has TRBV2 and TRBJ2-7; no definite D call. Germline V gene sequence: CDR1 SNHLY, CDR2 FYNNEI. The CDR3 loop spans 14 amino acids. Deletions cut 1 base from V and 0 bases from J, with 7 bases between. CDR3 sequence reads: CASSEEVGSYEQYF. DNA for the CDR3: TGTGCCAGCAGTGAAGAGGTTGGCTCCTACGAGCAGTACTTC.

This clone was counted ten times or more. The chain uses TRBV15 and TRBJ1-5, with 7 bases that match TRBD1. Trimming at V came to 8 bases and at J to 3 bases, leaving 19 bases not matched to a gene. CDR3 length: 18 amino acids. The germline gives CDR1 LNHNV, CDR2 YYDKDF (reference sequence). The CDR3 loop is CATHRGLAHLGDNQPQHF. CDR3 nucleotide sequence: TGTGCCACCCACAGGGGTCTCGCTCACCTCGGGGACAATCAGCCCCAGCATTTT.